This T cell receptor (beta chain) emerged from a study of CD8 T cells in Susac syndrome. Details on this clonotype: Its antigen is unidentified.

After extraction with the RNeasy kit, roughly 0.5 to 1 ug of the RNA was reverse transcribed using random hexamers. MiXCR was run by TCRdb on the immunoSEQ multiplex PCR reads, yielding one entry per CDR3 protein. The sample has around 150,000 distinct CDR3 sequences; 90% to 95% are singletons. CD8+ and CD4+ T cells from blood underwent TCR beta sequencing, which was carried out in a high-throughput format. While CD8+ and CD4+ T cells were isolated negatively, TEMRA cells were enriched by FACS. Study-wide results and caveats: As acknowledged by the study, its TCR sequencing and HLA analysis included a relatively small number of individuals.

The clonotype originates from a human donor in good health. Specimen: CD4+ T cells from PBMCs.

CDR3 bases: TGCAGTGCTAGAAGGGCGGCTAGCGGGAGCTACGAGCAGTACTTC. It translates to CSARRAASGSYEQYF. V gene TRBV20-1 combines with J gene TRBJ2-7; TRBD2 matches 10 bases. Germline CDR1 DFQATT, CDR2 SNEGSKA (reference sequence). The CDR3 is made up of 15 amino acids. V was clipped by 2 bases and J by 3 bases; unmatched bases: 7.